These 29 T cell receptor beta chains originate from one sample sequenced in a study of human T cells and chemical hapten exposure listed by TCRdb under 2021. Per the publication, the time point label means: patch test 2, 6 weeks after DPC sensitization. Taken with the paper, the label for treatment or condition translates to: therapeutic diphenylcyclopropenone sensitization with weekly scalp DPC. Libraries came from RACE. Sequencing was performed on a NextSeq 500. In-frame beta chains were kept once TCRdb had trimmed the public reads at Q25 with fastp and called clones with MiXCR. Records with the same CDR3 protein are collapsed into one entry carrying the most frequent genes and DNA. Across this sample there are approximately 120,000 distinct CDR3 sequences, with roughly a tenth seen only once. Together, the top ten hold 3.1% of the sample. The material sequenced was whole blood, taken in connection with sensitization to the hapten diphenylcyclopropenone (DPC). The receptors come from a woman in her forties with alopecia areata. Some clones in this sample may be carry-over from other donors' samples.

This clonotype was seen a few times. The rearrangement joins TRBV20-1 to TRBJ1-4, with unresolved D. CDR3 length: 11 amino acids. V was pared by 6 bases and J by 8 bases, with 10 bases between. Per the germline V gene, CDR1 is DFQATT and CDR2 is SNEGSKA (reference sequence). DNA of the CDR3: TGCAGTGCCCCGCTCGGGGAAAAACTGTTTTTT. Translated, it gives CSAPLGEKLFF.

The genes are TRBV7-7 and TRBJ2-2, with D possibly matching TRBD2 (7 bases). Between the trimmed V and J ends, which lost 5 bases and 6 bases, there was a span of 16 bases. The CDR3 runs 15 residues. Germline CDR1 SSHAT, CDR2 FNYEAQ (reference sequence). In DNA, the CDR3 is TGTGCCAGCAGCCCTTTCGGGGGGCCCGCCGGGGAGCTGTTTTTT. Protein: CASSPFGGPAGELFF.

This chain joins TRBV3-1 and TRBJ2-1, with TRBD2 matching 8 bases. The length of the CDR3 is 17 residues. Germline-derived CDR1 and CDR2 are LGHDT and YNNKEL (reference sequence). V gave up 4 bases and J gave up 5 bases; unmatched junction bases: 13. CDR3 DNA: TGTGCCAGCAGCCTAAGGCTTTCGAGCGGGGGCCACAATGAGCAGTTCTTC. This encodes CASSLRLSSGGHNEQFF.

The CDR3 bases are TGTGCCAGCAGCCAAGACGGAAGATCCACCGGGGAGCTGTTTTTT. Protein: CASSQDGRSTGELFF. This chain links TRBV3-1 with TRBJ2-2; D is undetermined. V was shortened by 0 bases and J by 4 bases, with 9 bases between the two germline ends. This CDR3 is built from 15 residues. Germline assignment: CDR1 LGHDT and CDR2 YNNKEL (reference sequence).

This clonotype was counted ten times or more. This chain links TRBV29-1 with TRBJ2-7; tentative D call: TRBD1 (5 bases). V gave up 0 bases and J gave up 2 bases, with 8 bases separating them. In germline, CDR1 is SQVTM, CDR2 ANQGSEA. The CDR3 consists of 13 residues. CDR3 sequence: CSVEEGRTYEQYF. CDR3 in DNA: TGCAGCGTTGAAGAGGGGCGTACCTACGAGCAGTACTTC.

This clonotype was recorded a few times. V and J are TRBV10-3 and TRBJ1-5; 8 bases fit TRBD1. V gave up 9 bases and J gave up 4 bases; unmatched junction bases: 5. The CDR3 contains 13 residues. CDR1 is ENHRY and CDR2 is SYGVKD in the germline V gene. The CDR3 spells CAITRGPNQPQHF. The CDR3, as DNA: TGTGCCATTACCAGGGGGCCGAATCAGCCCCAGCATTTT.

A few counts support this clonotype. The chain employs TRBV25-1 and TRBJ2-7; D perhaps matches TRBD2 (5 bases). Germline CDR1 MGHDK, CDR2 SYGVNS. V lost 2 bases to trimming and J lost 3 bases, with 8 bases between them. This CDR3 contains 13 residues. DNA of the CDR3: TGTGCCAGCAGTGAACCGGGAAACTACGAGCAGTACTTC. Translation gives CASSEPGNYEQYF.

In this sample, this clonotype turned up a few times. The CDR3 DNA is TGTGCCAGCAGTTTACAACACGGCGGGGGGAGCAATCAGCCCCAGCATTTT. Translated: CASSLQHGGGSNQPQHF. The J gene is TRBJ1-5, the V gene TRBV27; tentatively, D is TRBD1 (5 bases). Germline loops: CDR1 MNHEY, CDR2 SMNVEV (reference sequence). Trimming removed 2 bases at V and 1 base at J, with 15 bases between. The CDR3 extends over 17 amino acids.

This clonotype was recorded at least ten times. The chain combines TRBV18 with TRBJ1-1; a possible D gene is TRBD1 (6 bases). CDR1 is KGHSH and CDR2 is LQKENI in the germline V gene. The CDR3 consists of 14 residues. The V end was cut by 2 bases, the J end by 8 bases, with 15 bases between. This CDR3 is CASSPTQGLAEAFF. The CDR3 DNA sequence: TGTGCCAGCTCACCAACGCAGGGGTTAGCGGAAGCTTTCTTT.

This clonotype was counted many times. V usage is TRBV7-7 and J usage is TRBJ2-2; 7 bases map to TRBD1. J gave up 0 bases and V 5 bases, and 6 bases lay outside the gene matches. CDR1 and CDR2 (germline): SSHAT, FNYEAQ (reference sequence). CDR3 size: 16 residues. In DNA form, the CDR3 reads TGTGCCAGCAGCCAGACGGGACAGCCGAACACCGGGGAGCTGTTTTTT. Its translation is CASSQTGQPNTGELFF.

DNA of the CDR3: TGTGCCAGCGGAAAACAGGGGAGATCATCCAATCAGCCCCAGCATTTT. Translating gives CASGKQGRSSNQPQHF. The chain links TRBV28 to TRBJ1-5; 7 bases fit TRBD1. V lost 8 bases and J lost 3; bases outside the gene matches: 13. Per germline, CDR1 MDHEN and CDR2 SYDVKM. The CDR3 sequence is 16 residues long.

This clonotype was counted at least ten times. The rearrangement joins TRBV5-1 to TRBJ2-7, with D maybe TRBD2 (5 bases). Germline V gene data show CDR1 as SGHRS and CDR2 as YFSETQ. The CDR3 extends over 15 amino acids. Trimming stripped 1 base from V and 0 bases from J, with 11 bases between. CDR3 protein: CASSLTGESSYEQYF. CDR3 sequence (DNA): TGCGCCAGCAGCTTGACTGGGGAGAGCTCCTACGAGCAGTACTTC.

The J gene is TRBJ1-1, the V gene TRBV6-2 or TRBV6-3; the D is unclear. The V end lost 8 bases, the J end lost 4 bases, and 17 bases lay between the germline ends. The CDR3 contains 14 residues. Per germline, CDR1 MNHEY and CDR2 SVGEGT. DNA of the CDR3: TGTGCCAGCCTCCCGGGGTCCCGAAGCACTGAAGCTTTCTTT. Amino acids: CASLPGSRSTEAFF.

This clonotype was recorded many times. The V gene is TRBV5-4, the J gene TRBJ2-7; D is undetermined. V lost 7 bases and J lost 1, with 15 bases in between. Germline V lookup: CDR1 SGHNT, CDR2 YYREEE (reference sequence). The CDR3 runs 14 residues. The CDR3 sequence: CASAPSRKSYEQYF. The CDR3 DNA reads as TGTGCCAGCGCTCCCTCGAGGAAGTCCTACGAGCAGTACTTC.

This clonotype was counted between two and nine times. The chain links TRBV4-1 to TRBJ2-7, with 12 bases fitting TRBD2. CDR3 length equals 16 residues. V gave up 1 base and J gave up 3 bases; unmatched junction bases: 4. Germline V gene sequence: CDR1 MGHRA, CDR2 YSYEKL. Here the CDR3 reads CASSQGTSGGRYEQYF. The CDR3 DNA reads as TGCGCCAGCAGCCAAGGAACTAGCGGGGGGCGCTACGAGCAGTACTTC.

The sample holds many counts of this clonotype. The rearrangement uses TRBV24-1 and TRBJ2-5; D is perhaps TRBD2 (6 bases). The germline V gene has CDR1 KGHDR and CDR2 SFDVKD. This CDR3 is 13 amino acids long. The V gene lost 5 bases and the J gene lost 1 base, with 7 bases spanning the gap. This chain's CDR3 is CATSVGGQETQYF. CDR3 DNA: TGTGCCACCAGTGTCGGGGGCCAAGAGACCCAGTACTTC.

The table lists this clonotype with a few counts. The chain recombines TRBV12-3 or TRBV12-4 with TRBJ1-3; D gene unclear. V gave up 3 bases and J gave up 3 bases, with 9 bases separating them. The CDR3 length is 14 residues. The CDR3 nucleotides are TGTGCCAGCAGTTTGGATAGGCGTGGAAACACCATATATTTT. It yields the protein CASSLDRRGNTIYF.

This clonotype has at least ten counts. This chain connects TRBV12-3 or TRBV12-4 to TRBJ1-1; no reliable D call. This CDR3 has 12 residues. V was pared by 3 bases and J by 4 bases, with 6 bases between. The chain's CDR3 is CASSFRSTEAFF. The DNA for the CDR3 is TGTGCCAGCAGTTTCCGGAGCACTGAAGCTTTCTTT.

Relative to its sample, this clonotype is medium-sized. The chain uses TRBV18 and TRBJ1-2; D not resolved. V was trimmed by 0 bases and J by 4 bases, leaving 9 bases between them. The CDR3 is 14 residues long. Germline V gene lookup returns CDR1 KGHSH and CDR2 LQKENI. The CDR3 nucleotides read TGTGCCAGCTCACCACCAACCGAAAGCTATGGCTACACCTTC. It yields the protein CASSPPTESYGYTF.

This clonotype was counted only a few times. V usage is TRBV27 and J usage is TRBJ1-6; D is uncertain. Germline CDR1 reads MNHEY; CDR2 reads SMNVEV (reference sequence). V lost 4 bases and J lost 7, with 8 bases in between. The CDR3 sequence is 13 residues long. CDR3 sequence reads: CASSSWSNSPLHF. The CDR3, as DNA: TGTGCCAGCAGTTCTTGGTCCAATTCACCCCTCCACTTT.

This clonotype was counted at least ten times. The gene calls are TRBV10-3 and TRBJ2-7, with 10 bases matching TRBD2. V trimming: 6 bases; J trimming: 2 bases; junction bases outside the gene matches: 7. The length of the CDR3 is 15 residues. Per germline, CDR1 ENHRY and CDR2 SYGVKD. In DNA, the CDR3 is TGTGCCATCAGGCCTAGCGGGGGCCTTACCTACGAGCAGTACTTC. Translating gives CAIRPSGGLTYEQYF.

The table lists this clonotype with many counts. As DNA, the CDR3 is TGTGCCAGCAGCCTCCTGGGGGGTGCAACTAATGAAAAACTGTTTTTT. Translation: CASSLLGGATNEKLFF. The chain carries TRBV4-2 and TRBJ1-4; TRBD1 might be the D (5 bases). CDR1 and CDR2 from the germline V gene are LGHNA and YNFKEQ. This CDR3 region has 16 residues. Deletions cut 4 bases from V and 0 bases from J, with 12 bases between.

This clonotype came up many times. This chain links TRBV4-3 with TRBJ2-7, with 10 bases fitting TRBD2. The CDR3 consists of 15 residues. Germline V gene lookup returns CDR1 LGHNA and CDR2 YSLEER. V lost 4 bases to trimming and J lost 0 bases; unmatched junction nucleotides: 3. CDR3 sequence reads: CASSLSGGNSYEQYF. The DNA for the CDR3 is TGCGCCAGCAGCCTTAGCGGGGGGAACTCCTACGAGCAGTACTTC.

This clonotype was seen ten or more times. The V gene is TRBV5-1, the J gene TRBJ2-7; D is ambiguous. Per the germline V gene, CDR1 is SGHRS and CDR2 is YFSETQ. V was shortened by 0 bases and J by 0 bases, with 10 bases between the two germline ends. The CDR3 runs to 15 residues. The CDR3 is CASSLDADHSYEQYF. CDR3 nucleotides: TGCGCCAGCAGCTTGGATGCGGATCACTCCTACGAGCAGTACTTC. Together with reference TRBV5-1 and TRBJ2-7, the CDR3 gives the full variable domain: KAGVTQTPRYLIKTRGQQVTLSCSPISGHRSVSWYQQTPGQGLQFLFEYFSETQRNKGNFPGRFSGRQFSNSRSEMNVSTLELGDSALYLCASSLDADHSYEQYFGPGTRLTVT.

This clonotype was recorded a few times. V gene TRBV27 combines with J gene TRBJ1-5; D is undetermined. Germline CDR1 and CDR2: MNHEY and SMNVEV (reference sequence). The V end was cut by 4 bases, the J end by 4 bases, with 17 bases between. This CDR3 contains 16 residues. As DNA, the CDR3 is TGTGCCAGCAGTTACCTCCCGGTTGGGCAGAATCAGCCCCAGCATTTT. Its protein is CASSYLPVGQNQPQHF.

The genes are TRBV6-2 or TRBV6-3 and TRBJ2-5, with 11 bases aligning to TRBD1. The CDR3 is 15 residues long. J gave up 4 bases and V 2 bases, and 3 bases lay outside the gene matches. CDR1 MNHEY and CDR2 SVGEGT come from the germline V gene. The CDR3 nucleotides read TGTGCCAGCAGTTACAGGACAGGGGGCACAGAGACCCAGTACTTC. Its protein product is CASSYRTGGTETQYF.

This clonotype has just a few counts. The rearrangement joins TRBV20-1 to TRBJ2-5; no definite D call. Deletions cut 3 bases from V and 5 bases from J, with 19 bases between. This CDR3 has 15 residues. Per the germline V gene, CDR1 is DFQATT and CDR2 is SNEGSKA (reference sequence). CDR3 coding DNA: TGCAGTGCTAGTCTTGTAAAGGATGGTGGCGAGACCCAGTACTTC. It is translated as CSASLVKDGGETQYF.

This clonotype has at least ten counts. DNA of the CDR3: TGCAGTGCTTGGGACGGCTCTGGAAACACCATATATTTT. This encodes CSAWDGSGNTIYF. The chain uses TRBV20-1 and TRBJ1-3; TRBD1 might be the D (5 bases). Trimming left V 5 bases short and J 0 bases short, with 8 bases between. CDR3 size: 13 residues. Germline loops: CDR1 DFQATT, CDR2 SNEGSKA (reference sequence).

The gene calls are TRBV12-3 or TRBV12-4 and TRBJ1-2, with D unresolved. The V end lost 6 bases, the J end lost 4 bases, and 12 bases lay between the germline ends. The CDR3 covers 13 residues. The chain's CDR3 is CASSPISSYGYTF. For the CDR3, the DNA is TGTGCCAGCAGCCCCATTAGCAGCTATGGCTACACCTTC.